This T cell receptor beta chain was observed in a study of cytomegalovirus exposure and HLA in healthy donors. About the study: HLA-typed donors contributed 80 million or so unique TCRs, which were held in an early data release.

Germline CDR1 reads SGHKS; CDR2 reads YYEKEE (reference sequence). This CDR3 spans 16 amino acids. V lost 0 bases to trimming and J lost 6 bases, with 18 bases between them. Primers included in the PCR were 60 Vbeta and 13 Jbeta primers. Profiling relied on immunoSEQ multiplex PCR, and the TCRdb table lists in-frame clones only, not all of them. The profile shows about 84,000 clones, around 89% of them singletons. V and J are TRBV5-5 and TRBJ1-1; D ambiguous. The sample consisted of PBMCs. The receptor comes from a man younger than 35 in good health and CMV-seronegative. This CDR3 is CASSLGPGRVVSEAFF. Here the CDR3 DNA reads TGTGCCAGCAGCTTGGGGCCGGGGAGGGTAGTGTCTGAAGCTTTCTTT.